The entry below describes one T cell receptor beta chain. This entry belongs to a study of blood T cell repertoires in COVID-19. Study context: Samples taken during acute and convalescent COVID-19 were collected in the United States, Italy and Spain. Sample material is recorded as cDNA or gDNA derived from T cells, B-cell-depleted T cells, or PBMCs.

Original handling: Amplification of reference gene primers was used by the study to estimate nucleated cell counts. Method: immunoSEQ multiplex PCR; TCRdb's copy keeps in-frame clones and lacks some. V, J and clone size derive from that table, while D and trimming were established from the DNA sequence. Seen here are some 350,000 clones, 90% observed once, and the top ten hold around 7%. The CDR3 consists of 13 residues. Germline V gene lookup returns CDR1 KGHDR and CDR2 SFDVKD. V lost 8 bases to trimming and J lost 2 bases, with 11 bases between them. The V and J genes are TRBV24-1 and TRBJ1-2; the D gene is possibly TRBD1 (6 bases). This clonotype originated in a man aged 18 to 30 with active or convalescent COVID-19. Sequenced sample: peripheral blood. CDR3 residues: CATNERGNYGYTF. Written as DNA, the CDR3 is TGTGCCACCAACGAGAGGGGGAACTATGGCTACACCTTC.